Each of the 22 T cell receptor beta chains below was sequenced from the same sample in a study of blood T cell repertoires in COVID-19. TCRdb keeps only in-frame clones here, not all; method: immunoSEQ multiplex PCR. Of 300,000 to 400,000 clones listed, 75% to 90% are singletons. The material sequenced was peripheral blood. These receptors were collected from a woman aged 30 to 39 with COVID-19, enrolled during active disease.

The chain links TRBV5-1 to TRBJ1-2, with D perhaps matching TRBD1 (5 bases). Germline values: CDR1 SGHRS, CDR2 YFSETQ. Trimming left V 3 bases short and J 4 bases short, with 13 bases between. The CDR3 is 14 residues long. The CDR3 nucleotides read TGCGCCAGCAGCTCCGACACGACAGTCTATGGCTACACCTTC. Encoded protein: CASSSDTTVYGYTF.

This chain links TRBV6-5 with TRBJ2-7, with 13 bases identical to TRBD2. Unmatched junction bases numbered 5, after V lost 7 bases and J lost 5 bases. In germline, CDR1 is MNHEY, CDR2 SVGAGI. The CDR3 loop spans 14 amino acids. The CDR3 loop reads CASKPGLAGNEQYF. The CDR3 bases are TGTGCCAGCAAACCGGGACTAGCGGGAAACGAGCAGTACTTC.

The chain joins TRBV24-1 to TRBJ1-2; 12 bases agree with TRBD1. The germline V gene has CDR1 KGHDR and CDR2 SFDVKD. V lost 9 bases, J lost 7 bases, and 5 bases stayed unmatched. The length of the CDR3 is 13 residues. CDR3 in amino acids: CATGTGGASGYTF. CDR3 DNA: TGTGCCACCGGGACAGGGGGCGCGAGTGGCTACACCTTC.

This clone showed up just once. The gene calls are TRBV5-1 and TRBJ2-3; D is unclear. V was clipped by 5 bases and J by 0 bases, with 10 bases between them. Germline values: CDR1 SGHRS, CDR2 YFSETQ. The CDR3 length is 14 residues. CDR3 loop: CASRQDTSTDTQYF. The CDR3 nucleotides read TGCGCCAGCAGGCAGGATACTAGCACAGATACGCAGTATTTT. Together with reference TRBV5-1 and TRBJ2-3, the CDR3 gives the full variable domain: KAGVTQTPRYLIKTRGQQVTLSCSPISGHRSVSWYQQTPGQGLQFLFEYFSETQRNKGNFPGRFSGRQFSNSRSEMNVSTLELGDSALYLCASRQDTSTDTQYFGPGTRLTVL.

The chain couples TRBV6-5 to TRBJ1-2; 7 nucleotides line up with TRBD1. The CDR3 contains 15 residues. Germline V gene data show CDR1 as MNHEY and CDR2 as SVGAGI. Germline trimming cut 5 bases from V and 6 bases from J; bases unmatched to any gene: 12. DNA of the CDR3: TGTGCCAGCAGTCGAGCGTCCCGACAGGGACATGGCTACACCTTC. This sequence encodes CASSRASRQGHGYTF.

This clone was counted only a few times. The chain links TRBV6-5 to TRBJ1-3; 8 bases are a match to TRBD1. The CDR3 has 15 residues. CDR1 is MNHEY and CDR2 is SVGAGI in the germline V gene. The V and J ends lost 5 bases and 4 bases, in that order; junction bases with no gene match: 7. The CDR3 nucleotides are TGTGCCAGCAGTACTGACAGGGGCGGAGGAAACACCATATATTTT. This gives the protein CASSTDRGGGNTIYF.

The chain joins TRBV9 to TRBJ1-1; 7 bases align to TRBD1. Per the germline V gene, CDR1 is SGDLS and CDR2 is YYNGEE. The CDR3 spans 16 residues. After removal of 0 bases from V and 3 bases from J, the junction contained 8 bases not matched to a gene. The CDR3 sequence is CASSVAHRGSDTEAFF. CDR3 sequence (DNA): TGTGCCAGCAGCGTAGCCCACAGGGGTTCGGACACTGAAGCTTTCTTT.

This chain connects TRBV11-3 to TRBJ2-3; TRBD1 matches 7 bases. Germline assignment: CDR1 SGHNT and CDR2 YENEEA. With V trimmed by 6 bases and J by 3 bases, 12 bases remained unmatched. There are 16 residues in the CDR3. Here the CDR3 reads CASSSNGQDWTDTQYF. The CDR3 bases are TGTGCCAGCAGTTCGAATGGACAGGACTGGACAGATACGCAGTATTTT.

This clone was found a few times. The rearrangement joins TRBV6-5 to TRBJ1-4; perhaps TRBD1 as D (5 bases). CDR3 length equals 15 residues. The V end was cut by 5 bases, the J end by 7 bases, with 17 bases between. Germline CDR1 reads MNHEY; CDR2 reads SVGAGI. CDR3 sequence reads: CASSPPGGRSEKLFF. The DNA for the CDR3 is TGTGCCAGCAGTCCCCCGGGGGGTCGTAGTGAAAAACTGTTTTTT.

This chain uses TRBV28 with TRBJ2-7, with TRBD2 matching 7 bases. The CDR3 extends over 14 amino acids. Germline V gene sequence: CDR1 MDHEN, CDR2 SYDVKM. V dropped 9 bases and J dropped 6; count of bases not matched to a gene: 14. The CDR3: CASPSRTRLLEQYF. CDR3 nucleotide sequence: TGTGCCAGTCCTTCCCGGACTAGACTCCTCGAGCAGTACTTC.

The chain has TRBV4-1 and TRBJ2-3; TRBD2 is a possible D gene (5 bases). Germline V lookup: CDR1 MGHRA, CDR2 YSYEKL. The CDR3 runs to 14 residues. Trimming left V 0 bases short and J 5 bases short, with 9 bases between. CDR3 DNA sequence: TGCGCCAGCAGCCAAGATTACGGGGAAGATACGCAGTATTTT. Its translation is CASSQDYGEDTQYF.

The chain employs TRBV21-1 and TRBJ1-2; TRBD1, the table's D call, was not compared with the DNA. TRBV21-1 represents a pseudogene. This CDR3 is built from 17 residues. The chain's CDR3 is CASSKVASLNTNYGYTF. CDR3 bases: TGTGCCAGCAGCAAAGTGGCCAGTTTAAATACTAACTATGGCTACACCTTC.

The gene calls are TRBV3-1 (or the pseudogene TRBV3-2) and TRBJ2-5; 10 bases line up with TRBD1. Germline loops: CDR1 LGHDT, CDR2 YNNKEL (reference sequence). Losses at the gene ends were 3 bases for V and 5 bases for J; bases not matched to a gene: 6. The CDR3 spans 15 residues. CDR3 bases: TGTGCCAGCAGCCAGACCGGGACAGGGGTGGAGACCCAGTACTTC. Its translation is CASSQTGTGVETQYF.

The rearrangement uses TRBV10-1 and TRBJ2-6; D is unresolved. With 5 bases removed from V and 2 bases from J, the gap between germline ends came to 10 bases. CDR1 WNHNN and CDR2 SYGVQD come from the germline V gene (reference sequence). CDR3 size: 15 residues. The CDR3 sequence: CASSPTAPGANVLTF. The CDR3 DNA sequence: TGCGCCAGCAGTCCGACTGCTCCTGGGGCCAACGTCCTGACTTTC.

This chain joins TRBV30 and TRBJ1-4; TRBD1 matches 10 bases. In germline, CDR1 is GTSNPN, CDR2 SVGIG (reference sequence). CDR3 length: 16 amino acids. Trimming at V came to 2 bases and at J to 0 bases, leaving 3 bases not matched to a gene. DNA of the CDR3: TGTGCCTGGAGTCCTGGACAGGGGGCAACTAATGAAAAACTGTTTTTT. Protein: CAWSPGQGATNEKLFF.

V and J are TRBV7-2 and TRBJ2-7; 10 nucleotides match TRBD2. With V trimmed by 5 bases and J by 1 base, 5 bases remained unmatched. CDR1 and CDR2 from the germline V gene are SGHTA and FQGNSA. This CDR3 is built from 15 residues. The CDR3 DNA sequence: TGTGCCAGCAGCCCGGGACTAGCGCAGTCCTACGAGCAGTACTTC. Encoded protein: CASSPGLAQSYEQYF.

The chain carries TRBV18 and TRBJ1-5, with D perhaps TRBD1 (5 bases). With 3 bases removed from V and 4 bases from J, the gap between germline ends came to 13 bases. Germline V CDR1 and CDR2: KGHSH, LQKENI. The CDR3 is 15 amino acids. The CDR3 here is CASSPVGGENQPQHF. CDR3 in DNA: TGTGCCAGCTCACCCGTTGGGGGGGAGAATCAGCCCCAGCATTTT.

V usage is TRBV19 and J usage is TRBJ1-2; 7 bases are shared with TRBD1. After removal of 6 bases from V and 4 bases from J, the junction contained 11 bases not matched to a gene. The germline gives CDR1 LNHDA, CDR2 SQIVND (reference sequence). This CDR3 contains 15 residues. The CDR3 DNA reads TGTGCCAGTAGCCGTTACCCGGGACAGCGCTATGGCTACACCTTC. Translated, it gives CASSRYPGQRYGYTF.

The chain has TRBV20-1 and TRBJ1-1; no clear D gene. The CDR3 has 13 amino acids. V lost 3 bases and J 1 base, leaving 9 bases between the germline ends. The V gene's germline CDR1 is DFQATT and CDR2 SNEGSKA (reference sequence). Here the CDR3 reads CSASHTSNTEAFF. For the CDR3, the DNA is TGCAGTGCTAGTCACACCTCGAACACTGAAGCTTTCTTT.

V gene TRBV5-6 combines with J gene TRBJ2-1; tentatively, D is TRBD1 (5 bases). In germline, CDR1 is SGHDT, CDR2 YYEEEE. The CDR3 totals 13 residues. Trimming pared 4 bases from V and 3 bases from J, leaving 8 bases between. The CDR3 nucleotides read TGTGCCAGCAGCCCTGGACACTACAATGAGCAGTTCTTC. Encoded protein: CASSPGHYNEQFF. The variable domain in full, with the rest retrieved from reference TRBV5-6 and TRBJ2-1, is DAGVTQSPTHLIKTRGQQVTLRCSPKSGHDTVSWYQQALGQGPQFIFQYYEEEERQRGNFPDRFSGHQFPNYSSELNVNALLLGDSALYLCASSPGHYNEQFFGPGTRLTVL.

The genes are TRBV7-9 and TRBJ1-3; 8 bases fit TRBD1. The CDR3 runs 17 residues. The trim removed 0 bases at V and 2 bases at J, leaving 6 bases unmatched. In germline, CDR1 is SEHNR, CDR2 FQNEAQ (reference sequence). The CDR3 sequence: CASSLAYQGATGNTIYF. CDR3 coding DNA: TGTGCCAGCAGCTTAGCGTACCAGGGGGCTACTGGAAACACCATATATTTT.

This clone was detected only a few times. This chain uses TRBV14 with TRBJ1-1, with 9 positions matching TRBD1. Germline V gene lookup returns CDR1 SGHDN and CDR2 FVKESK. Germline trimming cut 4 bases from V and 3 bases from J; bases unmatched to any gene: 6. The CDR3 is 15 residues long. In DNA, the CDR3 is TGTGCCAGCAGCCCCGGGACAGGGTGGGACACTGAAGCTTTCTTT. Its protein is CASSPGTGWDTEAFF. Drawing the rest from reference TRBV14 and TRBJ1-1, the complete variable domain is EAGVTQFPSHSVIEKGQTVTLRCDPISGHDNLYWYRRVMGKEIKFLLHFVKESKQDESGMPNNRFLAERTGGTYSTLKVQPAELEDSGVYFCASSPGTGWDTEAFFGQGTRLTVV.